This T cell receptor beta chain was observed in a study of CD8 T cells in ankylosing spondylitis. Points from the study as a whole: In ankylosing spondylitis blood, a motif of seven to nine highly homologous TCR beta variants appeared characteristic.

Molecular-barcoded quantitative 5'-RACE produced these TCR beta libraries. TCRdb used MiXCR to reprocess the 5' RACE reads, holding one entry per CDR3 protein. The table records 200,000 to 250,000 distinct CDR3 sequences, more than 5.5% of them present only once. Trimming took 5 bases from V and 6 from J, leaving 11 bases between them. CDR1 is SGHAT and CDR2 is FQNNGV in the germline V gene. CDR3 length: 13 amino acids. As for this clonotype: Its target is unknown.

The origin of this receptor is a male donor with ankylosing spondylitis. Input material: blood, either unsorted or a sorted T cell fraction (not recorded which). The chain has TRBV11-2 and TRBJ2-1; unclear D gene. CDR3 residues: CASSALVGNEQFF. CDR3 DNA: TGTGCCAGCAGCGCCTTAGTGGGCAATGAGCAGTTCTTC.